This TCR beta chain was profiled in a study of cytomegalovirus exposure and HLA in healthy donors. Notes on the study in general: Many donors shared some public TCRs, even though most TCR sequences were rare. An analysis was carried out at a later point. It showed that HLA-associated TCR beta chains were more clonally expanded than equally common non-associated chains. Sequencing had likely introduced a cluster of highly shared sequence variants as an artifact. DRB1 showed the most TCR associations and HLA-C the fewest in a later analysis, as rates varied by HLA locus.

The PCR employed 60 Vbeta primers together with 13 Jbeta primers. Data came from immunoSEQ multiplex PCR; TCRdb stores just in-frame clones and leaves some out. Among 120,000 or so clones listed, 72% were seen once. The CDR3 consists of 11 residues. V lost 1 base and J 11 bases, leaving 8 bases between the germline ends. Germline loops: CDR1 MNHEY, CDR2 SVGAGI. As for this clone: As yet, its antigen is unknown.

This chain links TRBV6-5 with TRBJ1-1; no clear D. Sequenced sample: PBMCs. The sequence was collected from a man between 25 and 39 years old in good health and CMV-seronegative. The CDR3 reads CASSYLGAAFF. In DNA, the CDR3 is TGTGCCAGCAGTTACTTGGGCGCCGCTTTCTTT.